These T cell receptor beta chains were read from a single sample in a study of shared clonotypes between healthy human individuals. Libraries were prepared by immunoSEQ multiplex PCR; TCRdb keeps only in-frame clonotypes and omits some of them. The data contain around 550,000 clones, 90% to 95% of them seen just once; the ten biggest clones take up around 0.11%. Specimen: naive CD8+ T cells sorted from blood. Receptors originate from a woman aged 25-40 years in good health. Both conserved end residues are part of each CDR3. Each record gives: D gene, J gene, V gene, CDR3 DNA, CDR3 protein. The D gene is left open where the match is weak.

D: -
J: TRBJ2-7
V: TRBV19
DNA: TGTGCCAGTAAAGGGGCCCCCTACGAGCAGTACTTC
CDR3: CASKGAPYEQYF

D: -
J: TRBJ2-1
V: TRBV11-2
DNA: TGTGCCAGCAGCTTTGGGTACAATGAGCAGTTCTTC
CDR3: CASSFGYNEQFF

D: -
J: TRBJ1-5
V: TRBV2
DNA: TGTGCCAGCTCCCGTGGGGGTTATCAGCCCCAGCATTTT
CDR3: CASSRGGYQPQHF

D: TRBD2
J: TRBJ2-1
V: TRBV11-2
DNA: TGTGCCAGCAGCTTAGATTGGACTAGCGGTTACAATGAGCAGTTCTTC
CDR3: CASSLDWTSGYNEQFF

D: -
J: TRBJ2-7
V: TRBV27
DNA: TGTGCCAGCAGCCCGAGGGAGGGGGCTAACGAGCAGTACTTC
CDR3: CASSPREGANEQYF

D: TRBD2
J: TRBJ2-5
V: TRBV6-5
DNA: TGTGCCAGCAGTTACTCAACTAGCGGGATAGAGACCCAGTACTTC
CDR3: CASSYSTSGIETQYF

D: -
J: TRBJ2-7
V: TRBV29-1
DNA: TGCAGCGTTGTAGGGACCAAGGCCTACGAGCAGTACTTC
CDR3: CSVVGTKAYEQYF

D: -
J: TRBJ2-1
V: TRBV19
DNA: TGTGCCAGTAGTGAAAGCCCGATACCCAGCTCCTACAATGAGCAGTTCTTC
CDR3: CASSESPIPSSYNEQFF

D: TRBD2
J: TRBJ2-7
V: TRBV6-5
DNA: TGTGCCAGCAGTTTTAGCGGGAGGGCGAACTACGAGCAGTACTTC
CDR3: CASSFSGRANYEQYF

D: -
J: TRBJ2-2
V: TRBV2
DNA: TGTGCCAGCAGCGAAAGTGGCGCAGGGGTGGTCCCCGGGGAGCTGTTTTTT
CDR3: CASSESGAGVVPGELFF

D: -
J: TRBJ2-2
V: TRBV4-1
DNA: TGCGCCAGCAGCCAAGCGTCTGGAATGTACGCCGGGGAGCTGTTTTTT
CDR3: CASSQASGMYAGELFF

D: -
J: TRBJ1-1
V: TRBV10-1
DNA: TGCGCCAGCAGTGCGGACGCGCGAGGAGCTTTCTTT
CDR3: CASSADARGAFF

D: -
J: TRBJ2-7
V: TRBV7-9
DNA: TGTGCCAGCAGCTTCGGACAGGGAGGGTACGAGCAGTACTTC
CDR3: CASSFGQGGYEQYF

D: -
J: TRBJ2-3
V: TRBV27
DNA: TGTGCCAGCAGTTTCACAGCGGGCACAGATACGCAGTATTTT
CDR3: CASSFTAGTDTQYF

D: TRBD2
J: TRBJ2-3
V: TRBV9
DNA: TGTGCCAGCAGCGTAGCACTAGCGGAAGTGTATACGCAGTATTTT
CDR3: CASSVALAEVYTQYF

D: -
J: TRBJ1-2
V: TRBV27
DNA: TGTGCCAGCAGTTTGACAGAGTTGTATGGCTACACCTTC
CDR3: CASSLTELYGYTF

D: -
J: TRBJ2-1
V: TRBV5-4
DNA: TGTGCCAGCAGCTTGCCGAGCTCCTACAATGAGCAGTTCTTC
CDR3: CASSLPSSYNEQFF

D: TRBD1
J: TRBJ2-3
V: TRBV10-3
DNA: TGTGCCATCAGTGCGGGGGATCAGTGGCAGGGGGCGAAAGATACGCAGTATTTT
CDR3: CAISAGDQWQGAKDTQYF

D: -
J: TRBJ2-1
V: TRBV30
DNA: TGTGCCTGGAGTGCCCGGACAGTTCATGAGCAGTTCTTC
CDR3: CAWSARTVHEQFF

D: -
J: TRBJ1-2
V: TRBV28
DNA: TGTGCCAGCACCCAAGGGGGGCGGGTGAACTATGGCTACACCTTC
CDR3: CASTQGGRVNYGYTF

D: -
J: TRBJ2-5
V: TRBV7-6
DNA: TGTGCCAGCAGCTTAGCGCGCGGGGGCGTATACCAAGAGACCCAGTACTTC
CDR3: CASSLARGGVYQETQYF

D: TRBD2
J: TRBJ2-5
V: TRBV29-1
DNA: TGCAGCGGAGTGGGACTAGCGGGAGAAGAGACCCAGTACTTC
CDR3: CSGVGLAGEETQYF

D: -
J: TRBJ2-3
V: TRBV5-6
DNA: TGTGCCAGCAGCTTATCTATCGCTAGCACAGATACGCAGTATTTT
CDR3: CASSLSIASTDTQYF

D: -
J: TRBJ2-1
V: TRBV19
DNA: TGTGCCAGTAGTATACCCCTACTAAATGAGCAGTTCTTC
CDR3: CASSIPLLNEQFF

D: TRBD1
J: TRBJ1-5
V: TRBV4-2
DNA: TGTGCCAGCAGCCAAGAATCTGGACAGGGGGCAAAGCCCCAGCATTTT
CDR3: CASSQESGQGAKPQHF

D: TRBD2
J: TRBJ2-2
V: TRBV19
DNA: TGTGCCAGCCGACTAGCGGGCGGAACCGGGGAGCTGTTTTTT
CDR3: CASRLAGGTGELFF

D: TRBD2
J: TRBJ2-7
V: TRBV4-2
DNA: TGTGCCAGCAGCCAAGATCTGAGCGGGAGGGCCAACGAGCAGTACTTC
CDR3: CASSQDLSGRANEQYF

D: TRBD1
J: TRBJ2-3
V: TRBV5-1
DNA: TGCGCCAGCAGCTTGGGACAGGGAATAGATACGCAGTATTTT
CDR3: CASSLGQGIDTQYF

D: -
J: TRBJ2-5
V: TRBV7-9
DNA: TGTGCCAGCAGCTTATCCCGGGAGCAGTACTTC
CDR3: CASSLSREQYF

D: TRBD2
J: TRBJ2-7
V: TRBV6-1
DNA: TGTGCCAGCAGTGGGAGACTAGCGGGAGACACCGGAAAGCAGTACTTC
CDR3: CASSGRLAGDTGKQYF

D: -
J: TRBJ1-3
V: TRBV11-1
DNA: TGTGCCAGCAGCTTAGATGGGGGCGAACTTGCTGGAAACACCATATATTTT
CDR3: CASSLDGGELAGNTIYF

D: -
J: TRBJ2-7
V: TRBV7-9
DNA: TGTGCCAGCAGTTCCACTAGTTCCGAGCAGTACTTC
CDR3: CASSSTSSEQYF

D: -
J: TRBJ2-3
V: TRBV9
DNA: TGTGCCAGCAGCGAAGGACAGAACCGGGGCACAGATACGCAGTATTTT
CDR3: CASSEGQNRGTDTQYF

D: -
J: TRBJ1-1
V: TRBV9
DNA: TGTGCCAGCAGCCAGAACGGAGGAGGAGCTTTCTTT
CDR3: CASSQNGGGAFF

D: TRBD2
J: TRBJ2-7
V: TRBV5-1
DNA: TGCGCCAGCAGCCCCCGGGGGGCCTACGAGCAGTACTTC
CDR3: CASSPRGAYEQYF

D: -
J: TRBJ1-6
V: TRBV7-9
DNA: TGTGCCAGCAGCTTAGTGTTGGGCTTCAATTCACCCCTCCACTTT
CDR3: CASSLVLGFNSPLHF

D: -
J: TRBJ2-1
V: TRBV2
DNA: TGTGCCAGCAGTGAAAGGGGGCTAGCGGCTTACAATGAGCAGTTCTTC
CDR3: CASSERGLAAYNEQFF

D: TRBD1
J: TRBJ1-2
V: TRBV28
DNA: TGTGCCAGCAGTTTTAACTCTCGGACAGGTCTCTATGGCTACACCTTC
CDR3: CASSFNSRTGLYGYTF

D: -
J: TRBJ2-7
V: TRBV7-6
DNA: TGTGCCAGCAGCCCACTGGGCCCGGACGCCTACGAGCAGTACTTC
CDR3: CASSPLGPDAYEQYF

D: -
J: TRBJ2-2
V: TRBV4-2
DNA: TGTGCCAGCAGCCCAGAGATTTTAAACACCGGGGAGCTGTTTTTT
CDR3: CASSPEILNTGELFF

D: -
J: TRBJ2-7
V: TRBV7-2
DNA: TGTGCCAGCAGCATTCTACAGCCCCCCCCGACCTACGAGCAGTACTTC
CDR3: CASSILQPPPTYEQYF